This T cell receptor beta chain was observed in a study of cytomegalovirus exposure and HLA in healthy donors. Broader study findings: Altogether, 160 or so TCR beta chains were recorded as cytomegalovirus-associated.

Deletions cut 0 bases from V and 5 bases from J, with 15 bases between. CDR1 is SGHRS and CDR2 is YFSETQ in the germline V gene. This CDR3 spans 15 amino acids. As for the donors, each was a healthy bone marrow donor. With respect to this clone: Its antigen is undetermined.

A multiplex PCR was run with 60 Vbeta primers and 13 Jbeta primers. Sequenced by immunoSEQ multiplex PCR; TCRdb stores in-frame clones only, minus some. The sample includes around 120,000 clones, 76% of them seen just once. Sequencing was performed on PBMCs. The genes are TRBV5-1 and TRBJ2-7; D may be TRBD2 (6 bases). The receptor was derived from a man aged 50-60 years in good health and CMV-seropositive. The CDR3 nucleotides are TGCGCCAGCAGCTTGGGGGTGGGAGCGGGCGACGAGCAGTACTTC. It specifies CASSLGVGAGDEQYF.